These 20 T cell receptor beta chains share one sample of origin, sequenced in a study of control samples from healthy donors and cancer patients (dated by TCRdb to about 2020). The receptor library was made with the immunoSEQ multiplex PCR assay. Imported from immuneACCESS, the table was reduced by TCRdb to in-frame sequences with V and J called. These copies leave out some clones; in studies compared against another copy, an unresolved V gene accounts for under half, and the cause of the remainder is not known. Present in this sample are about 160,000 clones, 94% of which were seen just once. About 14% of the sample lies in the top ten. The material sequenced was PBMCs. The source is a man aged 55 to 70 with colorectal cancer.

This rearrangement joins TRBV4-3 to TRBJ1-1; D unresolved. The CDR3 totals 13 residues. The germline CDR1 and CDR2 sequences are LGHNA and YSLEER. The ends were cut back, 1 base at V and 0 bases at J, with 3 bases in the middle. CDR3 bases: TGCGCCAGCAGCCAAGCGATGAACACTGAAGCTTTCTTT. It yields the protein CASSQAMNTEAFF.

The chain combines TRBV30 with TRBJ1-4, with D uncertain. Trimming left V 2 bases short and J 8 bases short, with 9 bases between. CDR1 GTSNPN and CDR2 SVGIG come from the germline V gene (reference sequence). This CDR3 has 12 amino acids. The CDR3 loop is CAWSYDTEKLFF. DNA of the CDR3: TGTGCCTGGAGTTATGACACCGAAAAACTGTTTTTT.

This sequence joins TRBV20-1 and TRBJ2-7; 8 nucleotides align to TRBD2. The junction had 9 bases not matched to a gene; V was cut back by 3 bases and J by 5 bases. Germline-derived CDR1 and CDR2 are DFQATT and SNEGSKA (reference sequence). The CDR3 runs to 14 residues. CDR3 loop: CSASPGLAEHEQYF. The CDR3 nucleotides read TGCAGTGCTAGTCCCGGACTAGCTGAGCACGAGCAGTACTTC.

DNA for the CDR3: TGTGCCTGGAGCCCTCTCCGAAACACTGAAGCTTTCTTT. Translated: CAWSPLRNTEAFF. V gene TRBV30 combines with J gene TRBJ1-1, with no clear D. This CDR3 has 13 amino acids. Germline V gene sequence: CDR1 GTSNPN, CDR2 SVGIG (reference sequence). V lost 3 bases to trimming and J lost 2 bases, with 10 bases between them.

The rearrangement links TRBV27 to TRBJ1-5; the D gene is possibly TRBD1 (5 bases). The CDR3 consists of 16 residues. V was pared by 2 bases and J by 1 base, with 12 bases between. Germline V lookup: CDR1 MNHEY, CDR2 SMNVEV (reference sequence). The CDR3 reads CASSLLPTASNQPQHF. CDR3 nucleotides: TGTGCCAGCAGTTTACTGCCGACAGCGAGCAATCAGCCCCAGCATTTT.

The CDR3 region has the DNA TGTGCCATCAGTGATACCCCAGGACAGGGGGCAGATACGCAGTATTTT. It yields the protein CAISDTPGQGADTQYF. The chain uses TRBV10-3 and TRBJ2-3; 10 positions match TRBD1. Germline loops: CDR1 ENHRY, CDR2 SYGVKD. The length of the CDR3 is 16 residues. The trim removed 3 bases at V and 4 bases at J, leaving 7 bases unmatched.

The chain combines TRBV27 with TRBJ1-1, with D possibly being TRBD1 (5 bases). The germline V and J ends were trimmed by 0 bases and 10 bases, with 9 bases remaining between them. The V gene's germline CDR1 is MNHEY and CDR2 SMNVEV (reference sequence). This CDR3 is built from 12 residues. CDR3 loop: CASSLSGGRAFF. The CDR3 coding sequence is TGTGCCAGCAGTTTATCCGGGGGGAGAGCTTTCTTT.

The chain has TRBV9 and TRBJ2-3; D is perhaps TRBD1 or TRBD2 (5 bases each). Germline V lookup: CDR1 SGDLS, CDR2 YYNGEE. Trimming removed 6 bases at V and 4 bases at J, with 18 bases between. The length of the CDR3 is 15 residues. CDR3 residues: CASTIRPGPPDTQYF. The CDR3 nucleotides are TGTGCCAGCACCATACGACCGGGACCGCCAGATACGCAGTATTTT. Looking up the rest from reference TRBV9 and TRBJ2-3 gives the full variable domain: DSGVTQTPKHLITATGQRVTLRCSPRSGDLSVYWYQQSLDQGLQFLIQYYNGEERAKGNILERFSAQQFPDLHSELNLSSLELGDSALYFCASTIRPGPPDTQYFGPGTRLTVL.

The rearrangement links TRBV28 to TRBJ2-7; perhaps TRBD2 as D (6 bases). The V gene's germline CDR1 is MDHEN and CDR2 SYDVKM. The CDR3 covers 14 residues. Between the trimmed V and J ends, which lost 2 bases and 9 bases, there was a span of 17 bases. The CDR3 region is CASSLGGTAQRQYF. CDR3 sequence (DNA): TGTGCCAGCAGTTTAGGCGGGACGGCCCAACGGCAGTACTTC.

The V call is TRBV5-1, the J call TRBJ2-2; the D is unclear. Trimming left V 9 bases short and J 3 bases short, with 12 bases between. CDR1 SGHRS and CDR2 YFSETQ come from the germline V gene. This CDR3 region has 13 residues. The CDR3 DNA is TGCGCCACCCGACGACAAGACACCGGGGAGCTGTTTTTT. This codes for CATRRQDTGELFF.

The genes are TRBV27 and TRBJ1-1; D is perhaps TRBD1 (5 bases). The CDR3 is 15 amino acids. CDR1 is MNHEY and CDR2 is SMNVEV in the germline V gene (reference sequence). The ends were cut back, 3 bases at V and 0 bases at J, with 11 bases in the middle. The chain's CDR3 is CASSFVDSLNTEAFF. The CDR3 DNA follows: TGTGCCAGCAGTTTCGTCGACAGCCTGAACACTGAAGCTTTCTTT.

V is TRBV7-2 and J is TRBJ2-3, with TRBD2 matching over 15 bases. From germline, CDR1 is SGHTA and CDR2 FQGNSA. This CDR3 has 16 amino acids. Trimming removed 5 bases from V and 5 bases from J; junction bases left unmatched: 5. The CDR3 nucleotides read TGTGCCAGCAGCCGGACTAGCGGGGGGGCCGGAGATACGCAGTATTTT. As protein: CASSRTSGGAGDTQYF.

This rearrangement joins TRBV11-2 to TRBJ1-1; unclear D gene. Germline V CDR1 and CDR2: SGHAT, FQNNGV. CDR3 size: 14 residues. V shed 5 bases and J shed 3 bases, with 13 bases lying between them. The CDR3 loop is CASSPSGLDTEAFF. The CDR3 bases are TGTGCCAGCAGCCCGTCTGGGCTCGACACTGAAGCTTTCTTT.

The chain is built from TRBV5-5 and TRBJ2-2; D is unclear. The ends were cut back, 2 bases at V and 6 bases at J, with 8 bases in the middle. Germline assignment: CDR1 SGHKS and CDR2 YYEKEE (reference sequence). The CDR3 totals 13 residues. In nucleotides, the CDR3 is TGTGCCAGCAGCTTAGAGTGGGCCGGGGAGCTGTTTTTT. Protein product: CASSLEWAGELFF. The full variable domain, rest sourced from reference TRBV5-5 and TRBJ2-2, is DAGVTQSPTHLIKTRGQQVTLRCSPISGHKSVSWYQQVLGQGPQFIFQYYEKEERGRGNFPDRFSARQFPNYSSELNVNALLLGDSALYLCASSLEWAGELFFGEGSRLTVL.

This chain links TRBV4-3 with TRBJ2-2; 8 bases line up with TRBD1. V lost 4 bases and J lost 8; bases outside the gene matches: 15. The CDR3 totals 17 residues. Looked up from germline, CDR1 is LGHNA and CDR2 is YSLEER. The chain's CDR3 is CASSRTQGAASSGELFF. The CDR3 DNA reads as TGCGCCAGCAGCCGGACCCAGGGGGCGGCGAGTTCTGGGGAGCTGTTTTTT.

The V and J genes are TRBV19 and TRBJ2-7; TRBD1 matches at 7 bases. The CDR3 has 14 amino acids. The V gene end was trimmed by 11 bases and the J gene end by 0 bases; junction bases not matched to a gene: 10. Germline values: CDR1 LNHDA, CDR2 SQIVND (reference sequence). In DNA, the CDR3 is TGTGCCTCTTCGTCGACAGGGAACTCCTACGAGCAGTACTTC. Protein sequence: CASSSTGNSYEQYF.

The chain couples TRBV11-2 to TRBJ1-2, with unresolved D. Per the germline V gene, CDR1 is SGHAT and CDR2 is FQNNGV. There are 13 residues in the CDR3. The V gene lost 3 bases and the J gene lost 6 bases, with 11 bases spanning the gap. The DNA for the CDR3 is TGTGCCAGCAGCTTCCAAGTATTGGATGGCTACACCTTC. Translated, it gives CASSFQVLDGYTF.

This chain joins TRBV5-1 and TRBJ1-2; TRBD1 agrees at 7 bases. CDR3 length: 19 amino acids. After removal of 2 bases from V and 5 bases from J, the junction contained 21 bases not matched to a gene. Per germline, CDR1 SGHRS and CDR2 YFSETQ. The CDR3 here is CASSFLPGQMSGVGYGYTF. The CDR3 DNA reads TGCGCCAGCAGCTTTTTACCGGGACAGATGAGTGGGGTAGGGTATGGCTACACCTTC.

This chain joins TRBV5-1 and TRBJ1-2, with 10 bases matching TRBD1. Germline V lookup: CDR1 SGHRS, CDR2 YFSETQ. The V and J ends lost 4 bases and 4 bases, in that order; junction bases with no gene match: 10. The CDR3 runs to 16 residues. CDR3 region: CASSATGGADSYGYTF. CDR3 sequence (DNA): TGCGCCAGCAGCGCGACAGGGGGCGCCGATAGCTATGGCTACACCTTC.

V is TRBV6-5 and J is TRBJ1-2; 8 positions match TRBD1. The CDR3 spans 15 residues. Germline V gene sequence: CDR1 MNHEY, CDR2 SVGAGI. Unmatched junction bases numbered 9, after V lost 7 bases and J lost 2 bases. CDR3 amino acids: CASTSPGTGNYGYTF. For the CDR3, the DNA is TGTGCCAGCACCTCACCCGGGACAGGCAACTATGGCTACACCTTC.